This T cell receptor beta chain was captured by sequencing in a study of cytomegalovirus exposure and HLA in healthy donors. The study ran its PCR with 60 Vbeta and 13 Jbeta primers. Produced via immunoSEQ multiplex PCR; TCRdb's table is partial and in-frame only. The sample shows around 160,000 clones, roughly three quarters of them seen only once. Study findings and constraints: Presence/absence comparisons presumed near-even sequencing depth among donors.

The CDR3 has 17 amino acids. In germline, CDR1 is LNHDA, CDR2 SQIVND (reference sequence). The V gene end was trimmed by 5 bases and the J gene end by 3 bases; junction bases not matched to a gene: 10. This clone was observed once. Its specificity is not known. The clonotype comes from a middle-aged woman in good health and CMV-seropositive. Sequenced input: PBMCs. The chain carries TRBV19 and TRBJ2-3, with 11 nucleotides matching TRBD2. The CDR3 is CASSLIRLAGTTDTQYF. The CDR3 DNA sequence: TGTGCCAGTAGTTTAATCCGACTAGCGGGGACGACAGATACGCAGTATTTT.